The 25 T cell receptor beta chains presented below share a single source sample, sequenced in a study of OX40 agonist ivuxolimab in advanced cancers. Assay: immunoSEQ multiplex PCR; the TCRdb copy retains only in-frame clones and omits some. The table shows 35,000 to 50,000 clones, with around 90% occurring only once. The sequences come from CD4+ or CD8+ T cells sorted from blood, collected in a trial of the OX40 agonist ivuxolimab. All receptors derive from an adult with an advanced solid tumor such as melanoma, head and neck, liver or kidney cancer.

The chain joins TRBV11-2 to TRBJ2-7, with 10 bases aligning to TRBD1. Germline loops: CDR1 SGHAT, CDR2 FQNNGV. Trimming took 2 bases from V and 4 from J; bases not matched to a gene: 5. This CDR3 has 15 amino acids. This chain's CDR3 is CASSLYGTGAYEQYV. For the CDR3, the DNA is TGTGCCAGCAGCTTATATGGGACAGGGGCTTACGAGCAGTACGTC.

V usage is TRBV6-5 and J usage is TRBJ1-1; 9 bases align to TRBD1. This CDR3 contains 15 residues. Germline V gene sequence: CDR1 MNHEY, CDR2 SVGAGI. V dropped 0 bases and J dropped 8; count of bases not matched to a gene: 7. The CDR3 DNA sequence: TGTGCCAGCAGTTACTCGGAGGGACAGGGTGGAGAAGCTTTCTTT. It specifies CASSYSEGQGGEAFF.

This chain connects TRBV9 to TRBJ1-6; 7 bases align to TRBD1. The V gene's germline CDR1 is SGDLS and CDR2 YYNGEE. The V gene end was trimmed by 3 bases and the J gene end by 8 bases; junction bases not matched to a gene: 8. The CDR3 extends over 15 amino acids. The CDR3 DNA reads TGTGCCAGCAGCGCCGGGACAGCCTCTTATTCACCCCTCCACTTT. Protein product: CASSAGTASYSPLHF.

The rearrangement links TRBV2 to TRBJ2-7, with 12 bases aligning to TRBD1. The germline gives CDR1 SNHLY, CDR2 FYNNEI. The J segment lost 4 bases and the V segment lost 11 bases, leaving 12 bases of the junction unmatched. This CDR3 contains 15 residues. CDR3 nucleotides: TGTGCCTCTAGGGTGGGACAGGGGGCTTTTTACGAGCAGTACGTC. Its protein product is CASRVGQGAFYEQYV.

This chain links TRBV2 with TRBJ2-7; TRBD1 matches 9 bases. Germline-derived CDR1 and CDR2 are SNHLY and FYNNEI. The CDR3 totals 15 residues. Germline trimming cut 6 bases from V and 0 bases from J; bases unmatched to any gene: 6. Written as DNA, the CDR3 is TGTGCCAGCAGGACCGGGACAGGGCACTCCTACGAGCAGTACTTC. The encoded protein is CASRTGTGHSYEQYF.

V and J are TRBV4-1 and TRBJ1-5; TRBD1 matches 11 bases. With 6 bases clipped from V and 0 bases from J, the junction kept 7 bases outside the gene matches. CDR3 length equals 17 residues. Germline values: CDR1 MGHRA, CDR2 YSYEKL. Here the CDR3 reads CASSPGTGGYSNQPQHF. In DNA, the CDR3 is TGCGCCAGCAGTCCCGGGACAGGGGGTTATAGCAATCAGCCCCAGCATTTT.

The V gene is TRBV4-2, the J gene TRBJ2-7; D call uncertain. The CDR3 sequence is 14 residues long. The ends were cut back, 0 bases at V and 2 bases at J, with 8 bases in the middle. CDR1 and CDR2 from the germline V gene are LGHNA and YNFKEQ. The CDR3 protein is CASSQDALAYEQYF. The CDR3 DNA follows: TGTGCCAGCAGCCAAGACGCCCTAGCCTACGAGCAGTACTTC.

The chain has TRBV9 and TRBJ1-3; unclear D gene. Trimming left V 4 bases short and J 4 bases short, with 15 bases between. This CDR3 has 15 residues. Germline-derived CDR1 and CDR2 are SGDLS and YYNGEE. CDR3 amino acids: CASSPTGSVGNTIYF. CDR3 nucleotides: TGTGCCAGCAGCCCCACCGGCTCAGTGGGAAACACCATATATTTT.

This clone occurred a few times. The genes are TRBV28 and TRBJ1-5, with 8 bases matching TRBD1. CDR3 length: 19 amino acids. CDR1 MDHEN and CDR2 SYDVKM come from the germline V gene. V was clipped by 3 bases and J by 2 bases; unmatched bases: 15. Here the CDR3 reads CASSFWSGGGLFGNQPQHF. Written as DNA, the CDR3 is TGTGCCAGCAGTTTTTGGTCAGGGGGCGGTTTATTTGGCAATCAGCCCCAGCATTTT.

This rearrangement joins TRBV6-5 to TRBJ1-3; D call uncertain. The CDR3 covers 14 residues. Germline CDR1 reads MNHEY; CDR2 reads SVGAGI. V dropped 3 bases and J dropped 5 bases, with 11 bases sitting between them. The CDR3 DNA reads as TGTGCCAGCAGTTATCTACAGATAAGAAACACCATATATTTT. Protein sequence: CASSYLQIRNTIYF.

Only one count was recorded for this clone. The chain is built from TRBV15 and TRBJ2-2; D is undetermined. This CDR3 contains 16 residues. Germline CDR1 and CDR2: LNHNV and YYDKDF (reference sequence). Deletions cut 0 bases from V and 7 bases from J, with 15 bases between. The CDR3, as DNA: TGTGCCACCAGCAGAGATAACGAAGTATTCGGCGGGGAGCTGTTTTTT. Protein product: CATSRDNEVFGGELFF.

The chain carries TRBV5-5 and TRBJ1-1; D is unclear. V was trimmed by 0 bases and J by 1 base, leaving 7 bases between them. Germline CDR1 and CDR2: SGHKS and YYEKEE (reference sequence). The CDR3 covers 14 residues. The CDR3 reads CASSLAVGNTEAFF. The CDR3 coding sequence is TGTGCCAGCAGCTTGGCAGTGGGGAACACTGAAGCTTTCTTT.

This clone was found a few times. The chain uses TRBV5-6 and TRBJ1-6; the D is unclear. The CDR3 totals 16 residues. Trimming shortened V by 3 bases and J by 0 bases, and 10 bases separated the two germline ends. Looked up from germline, CDR1 is SGHDT and CDR2 is YYEEEE. The CDR3 coding sequence is TGTGCCAGCAGCTATTCTCTGAGCTCCTATAATTCACCCCTCCACTTT. Encoded protein: CASSYSLSSYNSPLHF.

The V gene is TRBV4-1, the J gene TRBJ2-3; D possibly uses TRBD1 or TRBD2 (5 bases each). V was pared by 3 bases and J by 3 bases, with 10 bases between. The CDR3 is 14 amino acids. Germline V gives CDR1 MGHRA, CDR2 YSYEKL. CDR3 nucleotides: TGCGCCAGCAGCCAGGGGGAATGGACAGATACGCAGTATTTT. Translated, it gives CASSQGEWTDTQYF.

The chain joins TRBV6-5 to TRBJ1-1; D gene uncertain. Trimming took off 4 bases at V and 3 bases at J, with 18 bases between the two ends. The CDR3 length is 16 residues. Germline loops: CDR1 MNHEY, CDR2 SVGAGI. As DNA, the CDR3 is TGTGCCAGCAGTTCAGACTCAGGAGGGCCTTACACTGAAGCTTTCTTT. Translated: CASSSDSGGPYTEAFF.

This chain connects TRBV21-1 to TRBJ2-7; the D call in the table, TRBD2, was not verified against the DNA. TRBV21-1 is marked as a pseudogene. The CDR3 runs 9 residues. CDR3 residues: CARTSGGRV. The CDR3 nucleotides are TGTGCCAGGACGTCGGGGGGTCGCGTC.

This clone was found once. The V and J genes are TRBV4-1 and TRBJ1-1; 7 bases map to TRBD1. The germline V gene has CDR1 MGHRA and CDR2 YSYEKL. The length of the CDR3 is 15 residues. V shed 3 bases, J shed 2 bases, and the junction held 6 bases outside the gene matches. The CDR3 sequence: CASSHPGQRNTEAFF. The CDR3 nucleotides are TGCGCCAGCAGCCATCCGGGACAGAGAAACACTGAAGCTTTCTTT.

The chain uses TRBV6-5 and TRBJ2-5; perhaps D is TRBD1 or TRBD2 (6 bases each). The length of the CDR3 is 15 residues. Trimming removed 2 bases at V and 4 bases at J, with 14 bases between. Germline V CDR1 and CDR2: MNHEY, SVGAGI. The CDR3 protein is CASSYGRGRGETQYF. CDR3 bases: TGTGCCAGCAGTTACGGCCGGGGGCGGGGAGAGACCCAGTACTTC.

In this sample, this clone turned up once. This chain uses TRBV5-6 with TRBJ2-2; 7 bases agree with TRBD2. Trimming removed 4 bases from V and 7 bases from J; junction bases left unmatched: 13. This CDR3 region has 16 residues. Germline V gives CDR1 SGHDT, CDR2 YYEEEE. The CDR3 spells CASSQISGGRVGELFF. DNA of the CDR3: TGTGCCAGCAGCCAGATCAGCGGAGGGAGGGTCGGGGAGCTGTTTTTT.

The chain uses TRBV28 and TRBJ2-3, with TRBD2 matching over 8 bases. J gave up 4 bases and V 8 bases, and 20 bases lay outside the gene matches. This CDR3 comprises 18 residues. From germline, CDR1 is MDHEN and CDR2 SYDVKM. CDR3 bases: TGTGCCAGCTACCTATCTCTCATAGGGCGGGGGGAACCAGATACGCAGTATTTT. It codes for CASYLSLIGRGEPDTQYF.

The table lists this clone with a few counts. This chain links TRBV9 with TRBJ2-7; TRBD1 matches at 9 bases. This CDR3 has 14 residues. The V gene end was trimmed by 4 bases and the J gene end by 4 bases; junction bases not matched to a gene: 6. Germline V gene lookup returns CDR1 SGDLS and CDR2 YYNGEE. The CDR3: CASSPTGQGYEQYV. CDR3 in DNA: TGTGCCAGCAGCCCCACGGGACAGGGTTACGAGCAGTACGTC.

V is TRBV28 and J is TRBJ2-3; possible D gene TRBD1, 5 bases. In germline, CDR1 is MDHEN, CDR2 SYDVKM. The V end lost 2 bases, the J end lost 1 base, and 10 bases lay between the germline ends. The CDR3 covers 15 residues. For the CDR3, the DNA is TGTGCCAGCAGTTTAGTTCCGACAGGCACAGATACGCAGTATTTT. Translation: CASSLVPTGTDTQYF.

The gene calls are TRBV28 and TRBJ1-1, with a possible D match to TRBD1 (5 bases). V lost 2 bases to trimming and J lost 2 bases, with 9 bases between them. CDR1 and CDR2 (germline): MDHEN, SYDVKM. The length of the CDR3 is 14 residues. The CDR3 bases are TGTGCCAGCAGTTTAGGAGGGGCTAACACTGAAGCTTTCTTT. This encodes CASSLGGANTEAFF.

The chain joins TRBV6-5 to TRBJ1-4, with D possibly being TRBD1 (6 bases). The CDR3 totals 16 residues. V was cut by 0 bases and J by 14 bases, with 22 bases left in between. Per germline, CDR1 MNHEY and CDR2 SVGAGI. CDR3 amino acids: CASSYSTLHRVVELFF. For the CDR3, the DNA is TGTGCCAGCAGTTACTCGACCCTCCACAGGGTGGTCGAGCTGTTTTTT.

This clone showed up just a few times. The rearrangement links TRBV5-6 to TRBJ1-2; no reliable D call. CDR3 size: 10 residues. Germline V gene lookup returns CDR1 SGHDT and CDR2 YYEEEE. Trimming left V 6 bases short and J 4 bases short, with 4 bases between. CDR3 coding DNA: TGTGCCAGCATCCCCTATGGCTACACCTTC. It encodes CASIPYGYTF.